One sample yielded the 31 T cell receptor beta chains listed below, sequenced in a study of cytomegalovirus exposure and HLA in healthy donors. Primers for the PCR totalled 60 Vbeta and 13 Jbeta. Assay: immunoSEQ multiplex PCR; the TCRdb copy retains only in-frame clones and omits some. The sample carries approximately 110,000 clones, about 16% recorded once. Specimen: PBMCs. The source of these receptors is a female donor in good health and CMV-seronegative.

V is TRBV4-1 and J is TRBJ2-5, with 10 bases fitting TRBD2. Germline lookup yields CDR1 MGHRA and CDR2 YSYEKL. V lost 3 bases, J lost 5 bases, and 9 bases stayed unmatched. The CDR3 totals 16 residues. The chain's CDR3 is CASSQKAGGPGETQYF. The CDR3 nucleotides read TGCGCCAGCAGCCAGAAAGCGGGGGGGCCCGGTGAGACCCAGTACTTC.

The V gene is TRBV5-6, the J gene TRBJ2-1; 11 bases fit TRBD2. This CDR3 region has 16 residues. V shed 0 bases, J shed 9 bases, and the junction held 8 bases outside the gene matches. Germline V lookup: CDR1 SGHDT, CDR2 YYEEEE. The CDR3 loop is CASSLASGGLITEQFF. The CDR3 bases are TGTGCCAGCAGCTTGGCTAGCGGGGGGCTTATCACTGAGCAGTTCTTC.

This clone was counted between two and nine times. The chain is built from TRBV7-8 and TRBJ1-1; a possible D gene is TRBD1 (5 bases). Germline CDR1 SGHVS, CDR2 FQNEAQ. The germline V and J ends were trimmed by 2 bases and 3 bases, with 16 bases remaining between them. This CDR3 is built from 16 residues. The CDR3 DNA is TGTGCCAGCAGCTTAAACTGGGGCAATTGGGACACTGAAGCTTTCTTT. Protein: CASSLNWGNWDTEAFF.

This clone was found a few times. CDR3 nucleotide sequence: TGTGCCAGCAGCTATACCGGGACTGCGACCTACGAGCAGTACTTC. It codes for CASSYTGTATYEQYF. The V gene is TRBV5-6, the J gene TRBJ2-7; tentative D call: TRBD2 (6 bases). The CDR3 is made up of 15 amino acids. Germline V gene sequence: CDR1 SGHDT, CDR2 YYEEEE. The V gene lost 3 bases and the J gene lost 2 bases, with 15 bases spanning the gap.

This clone turned up a few times. The V call is TRBV6-5, the J call TRBJ2-5; no firm D call. The length of the CDR3 is 13 residues. V lost 5 bases to trimming and J lost 3 bases, with 10 bases between them. Germline-derived CDR1 and CDR2 are MNHEY and SVGAGI. CDR3 DNA sequence: TGTGCCAGCAGTCCGACTCTGGAAGAGACCCAGTACTTC. As protein: CASSPTLEETQYF.

The chain combines TRBV7-9 with TRBJ2-3, with unresolved D. The germline gives CDR1 SEHNR, CDR2 FQNEAQ (reference sequence). Trimming pared 5 bases from V and 4 bases from J, leaving 10 bases between. The CDR3 spans 13 residues. The CDR3 loop reads CASSHIRADTQYF. CDR3 nucleotide sequence: TGTGCCAGCAGCCATATACGGGCAGATACGCAGTATTTT.

This clone was observed a handful of times. The rearrangement uses TRBV30 and TRBJ2-1; 7 positions agree with TRBD2. Germline V gene sequence: CDR1 GTSNPN, CDR2 SVGIG (reference sequence). Unmatched junction bases numbered 8, after V lost 0 bases and J lost 6 bases. The CDR3 is made up of 15 amino acids. The CDR3 nucleotides read TGTGCCTGGAGTGTACCCTGGCGGGGGAGCAATGAGCAGTTCTTC. This gives the protein CAWSVPWRGSNEQFF. The full variable domain, completed using reference TRBV30 and TRBJ2-1, is SQTIHQWPATLVQPVGSPLSLECTVEGTSNPNLYWYRQAAGRGLQLLFYSVGIGQISSEVPQNLSASRPQDRQFILSSKKLLLSDSGFYLCAWSVPWRGSNEQFFGPGTRLTVL.

This clone appeared a few times. The chain employs TRBV28 and TRBJ2-7; D remains unclear. The CDR3 is 12 residues long. CDR1 is MDHEN, CDR2 SYDVKM, per germline. V lost 4 bases and J lost 7, with 11 bases in between. The CDR3 coding sequence is TGTGCCAGCAGTTCCCGGAGCACTGAGCAGTACTTC. Residues: CASSSRSTEQYF. Full variable domain (outside the CDR3, taken from reference TRBV28 and TRBJ2-7): DVKVTQSSRYLVKRTGEKVFLECVQDMDHENMFWYRQDPGLGLRLIYFSYDVKMKEKGDIPEGYSVSREKKERFSLILESASTNQTSMYLCASSSRSTEQYFGPGTRLTVT.

This clone has more than one count but fewer than ten. The chain is built from TRBV28 and TRBJ2-3; no clear D. CDR3 length: 17 residues. Germline assignment: CDR1 MDHEN and CDR2 SYDVKM. Trimming left V 6 bases short and J 2 bases short, with 21 bases between. CDR3 bases: TGTGCCAGCAGCCAAGGCGGCGGCCGATCCGCCACAGATACGCAGTATTTT. Protein: CASSQGGGRSATDTQYF.

The DNA of the CDR3 is TGTGCCTGGAGTCGGGTAAACACTGAAGCTTTCTTT. Translating it yields CAWSRVNTEAFF. J is TRBJ1-1 and V is TRBV30; D is uncertain. V dropped 2 bases and J dropped 2 bases, with 6 bases sitting between them. Germline CDR1 and CDR2: GTSNPN and SVGIG (reference sequence). The CDR3 has 12 amino acids. The variable domain in full, completed from reference TRBV30 and TRBJ1-1, reads SQTIHQWPATLVQPVGSPLSLECTVEGTSNPNLYWYRQAAGRGLQLLFYSVGIGQISSEVPQNLSASRPQDRQFILSSKKLLLSDSGFYLCAWSRVNTEAFFGQGTRLTVV.

The V call is TRBV18, the J call TRBJ1-1; D gene ambiguous. Germline V CDR1 and CDR2: KGHSH, LQKENI. V shed 0 bases and J shed 11 bases, with 13 bases lying between them. This CDR3 spans 13 amino acids. The CDR3 DNA reads TGTGCCAGCTCACCACCGGCCGTTCCGATGGCTTTCTTT. It encodes CASSPPAVPMAFF.

This chain connects TRBV4-2 to TRBJ2-5; 11 nucleotides agree with TRBD2. The CDR3 consists of 16 residues. Trimming took 0 bases from V and 5 from J; bases not matched to a gene: 5. Germline V gene data show CDR1 as LGHNA and CDR2 as YNFKEQ. The DNA for the CDR3 is TGTGCCAGCAGCCAAGATCCCCCTAGCGGGAGGGAGACCCAGTACTTC. It specifies CASSQDPPSGRETQYF.

The chain joins TRBV5-1 to TRBJ1-1, with TRBD1 matching 8 bases. CDR3 length: 14 residues. CDR1 SGHRS and CDR2 YFSETQ come from the germline V gene. V lost 0 bases to trimming and J lost 3 bases; unmatched junction nucleotides: 1. The CDR3 DNA follows: TGCGCCAGCAGCTTGGACAGGGGGTACACTGAAGCTTTCTTT. This translates into CASSLDRGYTEAFF.

The chain uses TRBV28 and TRBJ1-1; D is perhaps TRBD1 (5 bases). Looked up from germline, CDR1 is MDHEN and CDR2 is SYDVKM. Between the trimmed V and J ends, which lost 7 bases and 3 bases, there was a span of 9 bases. CDR3 length equals 12 residues. CDR3 sequence: CASTDRDTEAFF. The CDR3 nucleotides are TGTGCCAGCACCGACAGAGACACTGAAGCTTTCTTT.

This clone has only a few counts. The chain has TRBV28 and TRBJ2-3; D is possibly TRBD2 (6 bases). V was pared by 5 bases and J by 2 bases, with 11 bases between. This CDR3 is 14 amino acids long. Per the germline V gene, CDR1 is MDHEN and CDR2 is SYDVKM. The CDR3 DNA reads as TGTGCCAGCAGTAGAGGGAGGCCCACAGATACGCAGTATTTT. Its protein is CASSRGRPTDTQYF.

This sequence joins TRBV6-5 and TRBJ2-7; TRBD2 matches 15 bases. Germline V gives CDR1 MNHEY, CDR2 SVGAGI. After removal of 6 bases from V and 4 bases from J, the junction contained 4 bases not matched to a gene. This CDR3 spans 15 amino acids. CDR3 in amino acids: CASRRGTSGRYEQYF. The CDR3 coding sequence is TGTGCCAGCAGGAGGGGGACTAGCGGGAGGTACGAGCAGTACTTC.

The rearrangement links TRBV5-1 to TRBJ2-3; D is perhaps TRBD2 (5 bases). Germline V gene lookup returns CDR1 SGHRS and CDR2 YFSETQ. V shed 0 bases and J shed 1 base, with 12 bases lying between them. This CDR3 spans 16 amino acids. Here the CDR3 reads CASSLGRNVGTDTQYF. The CDR3 DNA is TGCGCCAGCAGCTTGGGGAGGAATGTCGGCACAGATACGCAGTATTTT.

This sequence joins TRBV28 and TRBJ1-2; D is unclear. V shed 5 bases and J shed 7 bases, with 8 bases lying between them. The V gene's germline CDR1 is MDHEN and CDR2 SYDVKM. This CDR3 is built from 11 residues. CDR3 nucleotides: TGTGCCAGCAGTGACTACCGTGGCTACACCTTC. Amino acids: CASSDYRGYTF.

This clone was observed a single time. The chain links TRBV27 to TRBJ2-7, with 7 bases aligning to TRBD1. Germline CDR1 reads MNHEY; CDR2 reads SMNVEV (reference sequence). The CDR3 totals 15 residues. V was clipped by 5 bases and J by 2 bases; unmatched bases: 9. The CDR3 loop reads CASSPDRAGTYEQYF. The CDR3, as DNA: TGTGCCAGCAGTCCCGACAGGGCTGGAACCTACGAGCAGTACTTC.

In this sample, this clone turned up a few times. The gene calls are TRBV5-6 and TRBJ1-2, with TRBD1 as a possible D gene (5 bases). The CDR3 is made up of 15 amino acids. The germline V gene encodes CDR1 SGHDT and CDR2 YYEEEE. Trimming shortened V by 0 bases and J by 4 bases, and 13 bases separated the two germline ends. This chain's CDR3 is CASSLEAGHPYGYTF. CDR3 DNA sequence: TGTGCCAGCAGCTTGGAAGCAGGGCACCCCTATGGCTACACCTTC.

The V gene is TRBV19, the J gene TRBJ1-1, with TRBD1 matching 9 bases. Trimming cost V 5 bases and J 5 bases; bases outside gene matches: 6. Germline assignment: CDR1 LNHDA and CDR2 SQIVND (reference sequence). The CDR3 length is 14 residues. Here the CDR3 reads CASSQTGGGTEAFF. The CDR3 coding sequence is TGTGCCAGTAGTCAGACAGGGGGGGGAACTGAAGCTTTCTTT. The whole variable domain, filled in from reference TRBV19 and TRBJ1-1, reads DGGITQSPKYLFRKEGQNVTLSCEQNLNHDAMYWYRQDPGQGLRLIYYSQIVNDFQKGDIAEGYSVSREKKESFPLTVTSAQKNPTAFYLCASSQTGGGTEAFFGQGTRLTVV.

This clone was detected only a few times. This chain joins TRBV2 and TRBJ1-2; D uncertain. Trimming stripped 8 bases from V and 5 bases from J, with 18 bases between. The CDR3 loop spans 14 amino acids. The V gene's germline CDR1 is SNHLY and CDR2 FYNNEI. The CDR3 sequence: CASVKGAGWYGYTF. The CDR3 nucleotides are TGTGCCAGCGTAAAGGGAGCGGGTTGGTATGGCTACACCTTC.

Only a few counts were recorded for this clone. This rearrangement joins TRBV10-3 to TRBJ1-3; D call uncertain. CDR1 ENHRY and CDR2 SYGVKD come from the germline V gene. This CDR3 is built from 14 residues. V lost 6 bases, J lost 4 bases, and 13 bases lay in between. This CDR3 is CAISTGGPGNTIYF. The CDR3 DNA follows: TGTGCCATCAGCACGGGAGGGCCCGGAAACACCATATATTTT.

J is TRBJ2-7 and V is TRBV5-1, with unresolved D. CDR1 is SGHRS, CDR2 YFSETQ, per germline. CDR3 length: 14 amino acids. Deletions cut 0 bases from V and 0 bases from J, with 7 bases between. CDR3 loop: CASSLEAHSYEQYF. The CDR3 region has the DNA TGCGCCAGCAGCTTGGAAGCCCACTCCTACGAGCAGTACTTC.

This clone occurred a few times. This chain connects TRBV30 to TRBJ2-2; TRBD1 aligns across 8 bases. The junction had 5 bases not matched to a gene; V was cut back by 0 bases and J by 2 bases. Germline CDR1 and CDR2: GTSNPN and SVGIG (reference sequence). This CDR3 contains 16 residues. CDR3 protein: CAWSVLGTGNTGELFF. The CDR3 DNA reads as TGTGCCTGGAGTGTACTGGGGACAGGAAACACCGGGGAGCTGTTTTTT.

The gene calls are TRBV6-4 and TRBJ2-3; possible D gene TRBD2, 5 bases. Germline loops: CDR1 MRHNA, CDR2 SNTAGT. The V end was cut by 3 bases, the J end by 6 bases, with 16 bases between. The CDR3 covers 15 residues. CDR3 in amino acids: CASSEEDSPRDTQYF. CDR3 DNA: TGTGCCAGCAGTGAAGAGGACTCCCCGAGGGATACGCAGTATTTT.

This clone occurred a few times. V and J are TRBV11-2 and TRBJ2-4; TRBD1 matches 7 bases. The V and J ends lost 4 bases and 4 bases, in that order; junction bases with no gene match: 4. Germline-derived CDR1 and CDR2 are SGHAT and FQNNGV. The CDR3 extends over 14 amino acids. CDR3 region: CASSSMTGKNIQYF. The CDR3 DNA follows: TGTGCCAGCAGCTCAATGACAGGGAAAAACATTCAGTACTTC. The variable domain in full, with the rest retrieved from reference TRBV11-2 and TRBJ2-4, is EAGVAQSPRYKIIEKRQSVAFWCNPISGHATLYWYQQILGQGPKLLIQFQNNGVVDDSQLPKDRFSAERLKGVDSTLKIQPAKLEDSAVYLCASSSMTGKNIQYFGAGTRLSVL.

This clone appeared a few times. The chain employs TRBV4-3 and TRBJ1-6; D uncertain. Per the germline V gene, CDR1 is LGHNA and CDR2 is YSLEER. This CDR3 contains 13 residues. V shed 3 bases and J shed 8 bases, with 8 bases lying between them. The CDR3: CASSQRSDSPLHF. The DNA of the CDR3 is TGCGCCAGCAGCCAGCGGTCAGATTCACCCCTCCACTTT.

The V call is TRBV5-4, the J call TRBJ1-2; weak D call: TRBD1 (6 bases). From germline, CDR1 is SGHNT and CDR2 YYREEE (reference sequence). The CDR3 spans 14 residues. V was cut by 1 base and J by 7 bases, with 14 bases left in between. The DNA for the CDR3 is TGTGCCAGCAGCTTGCCCACAGGGCCCCTTGGCTACACCTTC. Translation: CASSLPTGPLGYTF. Complete variable domain (other parts from reference TRBV5-4 and TRBJ1-2): ETGVTQSPTHLIKTRGQQVTLRCSSQSGHNTVSWYQQALGQGPQFIFQYYREEENGRGNFPPRFSGLQFPNYSSELNVNALELDDSALYLCASSLPTGPLGYTFGSGTRLTVV.

The rearrangement uses TRBV5-4 and TRBJ2-1; 7 bases map to TRBD2. Germline trimming cut 5 bases from V and 0 bases from J; bases unmatched to any gene: 8. Germline V gene sequence: CDR1 SGHNT, CDR2 YYREEE (reference sequence). This CDR3 has 16 residues. CDR3 sequence reads: CASRPQRGASYNEQFF. In nucleotides, the CDR3 is TGTGCCAGCAGACCCCAGCGGGGTGCCTCCTACAATGAGCAGTTCTTC.

The table lists this clone with a few counts. This chain joins TRBV29-1 and TRBJ2-3, with 9 nucleotides matching TRBD2. The V gene's germline CDR1 is SQVTM and CDR2 ANQGSEA. The trim removed 5 bases at V and 2 bases at J, leaving 11 bases unmatched. This CDR3 has 16 residues. CDR3 nucleotide sequence: TGCAGCGTTACGGGGAAGACTAGCGGTATCACAGATACGCAGTATTTT. Its protein product is CSVTGKTSGITDTQYF.